The rows below give T cell receptor beta chains drawn from one sample of a study of cytomegalovirus exposure and HLA in healthy donors. The repertoire was sequenced with immunoSEQ multiplex PCR; TCRdb's copy has only in-frame clones and lacks some. The repertoire includes about 190,000 clones, about four fifths of them detected once, and approximately 4.8% sits in the top ten. Material for sequencing was PBMCs. Receptors were obtained from a man aged 25 to 40 in good health and CMV-seropositive. CDR3s include the opening cysteine and the closing phenylalanine or tryptophan. D genes are given only for firm matches. The listing skips clone size in some rows; elsewhere it reads once, few, many or a size class.

v_gene	j_gene	d_gene	abundance	len	CDR3aa	CDR3nt
TRBV27	TRBJ1-2	NA	NA	14	CASSAGRGGYGYTF	TGTGCCAGCAGTGCCGGACGGGGGGGGTATGGCTACACCTTC
TRBV29-1	TRBJ2-7	NA	NA	13	CSVADARLYEQYF	TGCAGCGTGGCCGATGCGCGGCTATACGAGCAGTACTTC
TRBV6-5	TRBJ2-7	NA	NA	16	CASSYFGVALTYEQYF	TGTGCCAGCAGTTACTTTGGGGTAGCGCTTACCTACGAGCAGTACTTC
TRBV5-4	TRBJ1-2	NA	NA	16	CASSLAGRATNYGYTF	TGTGCCAGCAGCTTGGCTGGCAGGGCCACTAACTATGGCTACACCTTC
TRBV6-5	TRBJ2-7	NA	NA	11	CASSSRYEQYF	TGTGCCAGCAGTTCTCGCTACGAGCAGTACTTC
TRBV27	TRBJ1-2	NA	few	13	CASSLGKGRGYTF	TGTGCCAGCAGTTTGGGGAAGGGGCGTGGCTACACCTTC
TRBV27	TRBJ1-5	NA	NA	12	CASSLKGQPQHF	TGTGCCAGCAGTTTAAAGGGGCAGCCCCAGCATTTT
TRBV7-9	TRBJ2-7	NA	NA	13	CASSLRGGYEQYF	TGTGCCAGCAGCCTGCGGGGCGGCTACGAGCAGTACTTC
TRBV10-3	TRBJ2-1	TRBD2	NA	15	CAISALAGGHNEQFF	TGTGCCATCAGTGCGCTAGCGGGGGGCCACAATGAGCAGTTCTTC
TRBV2	TRBJ2-5	TRBD2	NA	13	CASSGLAEETQYF	TGTGCCAGCAGCGGACTAGCGGAAGAGACCCAGTACTTC
TRBV6-1	TRBJ1-1	NA	NA	15	CASSEVGGATSEAFF	TGTGCCAGCAGTGAGGTTGGGGGGGCTACCTCTGAAGCTTTCTTT
TRBV19	TRBJ1-2	NA	NA	14	CASSPGLMAYGYTF	TGTGCCAGTAGCCCGGGACTTATGGCCTATGGCTACACCTTC
TRBV6-5	TRBJ2-7	TRBD1	NA	15	CASSYSDRVSDEQYF	TGTGCCAGCAGTTATTCCGACAGGGTATCGGACGAGCAGTACTTC
TRBV5-4	TRBJ2-2	TRBD1	NA	15	CASSLVQGKTGELFF	TGTGCCAGCAGCTTGGTACAGGGGAAAACCGGGGAGCTGTTTTTT
TRBV7-3	TRBJ2-2	NA	NA	13	CASSASPTGELFF	TGTGCCAGCAGCGCCAGTCCCACCGGGGAGCTGTTTTTT
TRBV4-2	TRBJ2-7	TRBD2	NA	15	CASSQGSGRSYEQYF	TGTGCCAGCAGCCAAGGCAGCGGGAGAAGCTACGAGCAGTACTTC
TRBV9	TRBJ2-5	NA	NA	15	CASSSLSDGAETQYF	TGTGCCAGCAGCTCCCTCTCGGATGGGGCAGAGACCCAGTACTTC
TRBV28	TRBJ2-7	TRBD1	once	13	CASRTGASNEQYF	TGTGCCAGCAGGACAGGGGCGAGCAACGAGCAGTACTTC
TRBV29-1	TRBJ1-1	NA	NA	16	CSAPSGTPWANTEAFF	TGCAGCGCCCCATCGGGGACACCTTGGGCGAACACTGAAGCTTTCTTT
TRBV5-4	TRBJ2-5	NA	NA	14	CASSLVGQRETQYF	TGTGCCAGCAGCTTGGTGGGGCAGAGGGAGACCCAGTACTTC
TRBV18	TRBJ1-2	TRBD1	NA	14	CASSPPPGGNGYTF	TGTGCCAGCTCACCACCTCCAGGGGGCAATGGCTACACCTTC
TRBV6-5	TRBJ2-1	NA	NA	13	CASVSRGDIEQFF	TGTGCCAGCGTATCCCGGGGGGACATAGAGCAGTTCTTC
TRBV27	TRBJ2-5	NA	NA	11	CASSLPGTQYF	TGTGCCAGCAGTTTACCGGGGACCCAGTACTTC
TRBV27	TRBJ2-2	TRBD2	NA	15	CASSSGGINTGELFF	TGTGCCAGCAGTTCCGGGGGGATTAACACCGGGGAGCTGTTTTTT
TRBV27	TRBJ2-7	NA	NA	18	CASSLSTVGARATYEQYF	TGTGCCAGCAGTTTATCGACCGTTGGGGCTAGGGCAACCTACGAGCAGTACTTC
TRBV6-5	TRBJ1-1	NA	NA	14	CASSYKQMNTEAFF	TGTGCCAGCAGTTACAAACAAATGAACACTGAAGCTTTCTTT
TRBV6-1	TRBJ2-7	NA	NA	12	CASSELSYEQYF	TGTGCCAGCAGTGAATTGAGCTACGAGCAGTACTTC
TRBV7-9	TRBJ1-1	NA	NA	14	CASRLQGPNTEAFF	TGTGCCAGCAGGCTTCAGGGTCCGAACACTGAAGCTTTCTTT
TRBV18	TRBJ2-7	TRBD2	NA	18	CASSPRGGREGGDYEQYF	TGTGCCAGCTCCCCCCGGGGGGGAAGAGAGGGGGGAGACTACGAGCAGTACTTC
TRBV5-4	TRBJ2-7	NA	NA	14	CASSLDPGSYEQYF	TGTGCCAGCAGCTTGGATCCCGGCTCCTACGAGCAGTACTTC
TRBV27	TRBJ1-3	NA	once	14	CAIYTAGGGNTIYF	TGTGCCATCTACACGGCGGGCGGTGGAAACACCATATATTTT
TRBV6-6	TRBJ2-1	TRBD2	NA	16	CASSSGLAGKNNEQFF	TGTGCCAGCAGTTCGGGACTAGCGGGTAAAAACAATGAGCAGTTCTTC
TRBV2	TRBJ2-3	TRBD1	NA	15	CASSVDRGSTDTQYF	TGTGCCAGCAGTGTGGACAGGGGCAGCACAGATACGCAGTATTTT
TRBV29-1	TRBJ1-2	NA	NA	13	CSVDIEASYGYTF	TGCAGCGTTGACATCGAGGCCAGCTATGGCTACACCTTC
TRBV6-4	TRBJ2-4	NA	few	15	CASSGGLAAKNIQYF	TGTGCCAGCAGTGGTGGACTGGCGGCCAAAAACATTCAGTACTTC
TRBV28	TRBJ1-5	NA	NA	11	CASSRNQPQHF	TGTGCCAGCAGTCGGAATCAGCCCCAGCATTTT
TRBV5-4	TRBJ2-7	NA	NA	13	CASSGSTAYEQYF	TGTGCCAGCAGCGGGTCGACTGCCTACGAGCAGTACTTC
TRBV5-3	TRBJ2-6	TRBD2	NA	16	CARSSPGRDGANVLTF	TGTGCCAGAAGCTCACCGGGGAGGGATGGGGCCAACGTCCTGACTTTC
TRBV2	TRBJ1-2	TRBD1	NA	14	CASSPETGGDGYTF	TGTGCCAGCAGTCCTGAGACAGGGGGTGATGGCTACACCTTC
TRBV9	TRBJ1-2	NA	NA	15	CASSGPRVGAGGYTF	TGTGCCAGCAGCGGACCCCGAGTGGGGGCGGGTGGCTACACCTTC
TRBV7-9	TRBJ2-7	TRBD2	NA	15	CASSSQAGGQDEQYF	TGTGCCAGCAGCTCACAAGCGGGAGGGCAGGACGAGCAGTACTTC
TRBV30	TRBJ2-5	TRBD1	NA	13	CAYASGTVETQYF	TGTGCCTACGCGTCCGGGACAGTAGAGACCCAGTACTTC
TRBV5-1	TRBJ2-3	NA	NA	16	CASSLAGITNTDTQYF	TGCGCCAGCAGCTTGGCGGGAATAACCAACACAGATACGCAGTATTTT
TRBV6-5	TRBJ2-6	NA	NA	15	CASSFDISGANVLTF	TGTGCCAGCAGTTTCGACATCTCTGGGGCCAACGTCCTGACTTTC
TRBV29-1	TRBJ2-2	NA	NA	14	CSVPYPAGTGELFF	TGCAGCGTCCCCTACCCGGCGGGGACCGGGGAGCTGTTTTTT
TRBV19	TRBJ1-4	NA	NA	14	CASRDSATNEKLFF	TGTGCCAGTAGGGACAGTGCAACTAATGAAAAACTGTTTTTT
TRBV4-2	TRBJ1-5	TRBD1	NA	15	CASRLSGQGDQPQHF	TGTGCCAGCAGGCTCTCGGGACAGGGCGATCAGCCCCAGCATTTT
TRBV25-1	TRBJ2-1	NA	NA	11	CASSLYNEQFF	TGTGCCAGCAGTCTTTACAATGAGCAGTTCTTC
TRBV6-5	TRBJ2-2	NA	NA	15	CASYQRQQGPGELFF	TGTGCCAGCTATCAACGTCAACAGGGTCCCGGGGAGCTGTTTTTT
TRBV10-3	TRBJ1-2	TRBD1	NA	12	CAIGDSSYGYTF	TGTGCCATCGGGGACAGCAGCTATGGCTACACCTTC
TRBV7-2	TRBJ2-5	NA	NA	14	CASTHQWRGETQYF	TGTGCCAGCACCCACCAGTGGAGGGGAGAGACCCAGTACTTC